This passage covers 5 T cell receptor beta chains from one sample sequenced in a study of T cell responses to AZD1222 COVID-19 vaccine. The assay was immunoSEQ multiplex PCR, and TCRdb's table has in-frame clones only and misses some. Here the sample spans approximately 170,000 clones, approximately 90% being singletons. The sequencing here drew on peripheral blood, taken on day 0 of AZD1222 vaccination. The receptors here all came from an adult in good health.

The CDR3 protein is CASSLRRTGKHSPLHF. The CDR3 DNA reads as TGTGCCAGCAGCCTCCGGAGGACAGGGAAACATTCACCCCTCCACTTT. The chain uses TRBV7-2 and TRBJ1-6; 8 bases fit TRBD1. The CDR3 extends over 16 amino acids. The J segment lost 8 bases and the V segment lost 5 bases, leaving 11 bases of the junction unmatched. Germline CDR1 is SGHTA and CDR2 is FQGNSA.

The chain links TRBV6-5 to TRBJ1-1; D gene uncertain. Trimming removed 7 bases from V and 6 bases from J, with 15 bases in between. Germline assignment: CDR1 MNHEY and CDR2 SVGAGI. This CDR3 spans 13 amino acids. Written as DNA, the CDR3 is TGTGCCAGCAAATTCTCATTTTTCCCTGAAGCTTTCTTT. Translation: CASKFSFFPEAFF.

The V gene is TRBV10-1, the J gene TRBJ2-1; 8 nucleotides match TRBD2. The junction had 4 bases not matched to a gene; V was cut back by 3 bases and J by 3 bases. Per germline, CDR1 WNHNN and CDR2 SYGVQD (reference sequence). The CDR3 totals 15 residues. CDR3 loop: CASSEGGRNYNEQFF. The DNA for the CDR3 is TGCGCCAGCAGTGAAGGCGGGAGGAACTACAATGAGCAGTTCTTC.

The CDR3 loop is CASSPSTDTQYF. The CDR3 coding sequence is TGTGCCAGCAGTCCTTCCACAGATACGCAGTATTTT. This chain links TRBV2 with TRBJ2-3; D not resolved. Trimming stripped 5 bases from V and 2 bases from J, with 5 bases between. Per the germline V gene, CDR1 is SNHLY and CDR2 is FYNNEI. CDR3 size: 12 residues.

The chain carries TRBV11-1 and TRBJ1-3; D is perhaps TRBD1 (6 bases). CDR1 and CDR2 (germline): SGHAT, FQDESV (reference sequence). The CDR3 spans 15 residues. V gave up 5 bases and J gave up 4 bases, with 15 bases separating them. The CDR3 nucleotides are TGTGCCAGCAGCCTTCCTGGGGGGCGAGGAAACACCATATATTTT. Translated: CASSLPGGRGNTIYF. The full variable domain, in which reference TRBV11-1 and TRBJ1-3 provide the parts outside the CDR3, is EAEVAQSPRYKITEKSQAVAFWCDPISGHATLYWYRQILGQGPELLVQFQDESVVDDSQLPKDRFSAERLKGVDSTLKIQPAELGDSAMYLCASSLPGGRGNTIYFGEGSWLTVV.